This TCR beta chain was recorded in a study of patients and donors after allogeneic stem cell transplantation. The J segment lost 7 bases and the V segment lost 3 bases, leaving 4 bases of the junction unmatched. This CDR3 has 14 residues. Each CDR3 protein gets one entry after TCRdb re-called the RT-PCR reads with MiXCR. The sample carries around 150,000 distinct CDR3 sequences, approximately 35% recorded once. The sequence came from a human donor who was either an allogeneic HSCT recipient or a stem cell or donor lymphocyte infusion donor (not recorded which). It is not recorded whose cells these are; they may come from a transplant donor. The sequencing input was blood, either unsorted or a sorted T cell fraction (not recorded which). This chain connects TRBV12-3 or TRBV12-4 to TRBJ2-2, with 8 positions matching TRBD1. As DNA, the CDR3 is TGTGCCAGCAGTTTCACCAGGGGGCACGGGGAGCTGTTTTTT. Its translation: CASSFTRGHGELFF.